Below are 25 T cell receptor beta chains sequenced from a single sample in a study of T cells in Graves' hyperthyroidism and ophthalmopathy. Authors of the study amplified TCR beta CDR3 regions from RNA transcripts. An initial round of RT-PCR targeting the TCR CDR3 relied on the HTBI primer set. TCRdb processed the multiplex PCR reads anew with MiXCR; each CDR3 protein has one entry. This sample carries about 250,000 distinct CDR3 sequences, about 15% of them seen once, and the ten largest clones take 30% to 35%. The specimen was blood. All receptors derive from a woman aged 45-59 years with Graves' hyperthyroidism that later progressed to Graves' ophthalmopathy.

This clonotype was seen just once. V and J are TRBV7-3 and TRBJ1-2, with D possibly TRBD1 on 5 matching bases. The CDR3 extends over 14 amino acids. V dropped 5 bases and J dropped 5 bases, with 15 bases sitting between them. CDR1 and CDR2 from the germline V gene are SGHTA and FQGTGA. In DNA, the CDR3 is TGTGCCAGCAGCCCCGGCGACAGCCCTTATGGCTACACCTTC. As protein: CASSPGDSPYGYTF.

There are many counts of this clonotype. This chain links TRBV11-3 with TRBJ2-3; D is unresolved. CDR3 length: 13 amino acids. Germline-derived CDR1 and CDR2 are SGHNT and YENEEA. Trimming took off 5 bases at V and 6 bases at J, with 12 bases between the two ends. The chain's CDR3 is CASSPRSGDTQYF. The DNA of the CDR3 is TGTGCCAGCAGCCCAAGGAGTGGGGATACGCAGTATTTT. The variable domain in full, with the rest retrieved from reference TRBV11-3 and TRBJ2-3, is EAGVVQSPRYKIIEKKQPVAFWCNPISGHNTLYWYLQNLGQGPELLIRYENEEAVDDSQLPKDRFSAERLKGVDSTLKIQPAELGDSAVYLCASSPRSGDTQYFGPGTRLTVL.

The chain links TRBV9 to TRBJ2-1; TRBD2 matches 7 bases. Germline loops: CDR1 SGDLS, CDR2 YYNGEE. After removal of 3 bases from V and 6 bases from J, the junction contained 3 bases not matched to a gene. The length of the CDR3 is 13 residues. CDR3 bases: TGTGCCAGCAGCGGGGCTAGCGGCAATGAGCAGTTCTTC. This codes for CASSGASGNEQFF. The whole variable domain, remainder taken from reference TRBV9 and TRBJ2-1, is DSGVTQTPKHLITATGQRVTLRCSPRSGDLSVYWYQQSLDQGLQFLIQYYNGEERAKGNILERFSAQQFPDLHSELNLSSLELGDSALYFCASSGASGNEQFFGPGTRLTVL.

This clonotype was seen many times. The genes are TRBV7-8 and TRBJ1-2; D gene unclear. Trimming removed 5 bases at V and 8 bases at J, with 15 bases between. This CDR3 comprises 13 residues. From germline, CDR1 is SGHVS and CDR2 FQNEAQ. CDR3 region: CASSLTTLEGYTF. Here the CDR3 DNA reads TGTGCCAGCAGCCTCACCACTCTGGAAGGCTACACCTTC. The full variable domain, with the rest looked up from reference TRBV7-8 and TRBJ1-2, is GAGVSQSPRYKVAKRGQDVALRCDPISGHVSLFWYQQALGQGPEFLTYFQNEAQLDKSGLPSDRFFAERPEGSVSTLKIQRTQQEDSAVYLCASSLTTLEGYTFGSGTRLTVV.

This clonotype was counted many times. CDR3 sequence (DNA): TGTGCCAGCAGTAAAAAAGACGAGCAGTACTTC. This encodes CASSKKDEQYF. The chain is built from TRBV6-1 and TRBJ2-7; D not resolved. The germline V and J ends were trimmed by 5 bases and 5 bases, with 7 bases remaining between them. The V gene's germline CDR1 is MNHNS and CDR2 SASEGT. This CDR3 contains 11 residues.

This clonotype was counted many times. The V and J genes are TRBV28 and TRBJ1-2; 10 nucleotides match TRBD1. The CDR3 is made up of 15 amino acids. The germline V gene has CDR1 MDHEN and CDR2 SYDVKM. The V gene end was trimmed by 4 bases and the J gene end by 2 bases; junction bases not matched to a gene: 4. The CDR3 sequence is CASSSLTGGNYGYTF. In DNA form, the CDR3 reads TGTGCCAGCAGTTCCTTGACAGGGGGCAACTATGGCTACACCTTC.

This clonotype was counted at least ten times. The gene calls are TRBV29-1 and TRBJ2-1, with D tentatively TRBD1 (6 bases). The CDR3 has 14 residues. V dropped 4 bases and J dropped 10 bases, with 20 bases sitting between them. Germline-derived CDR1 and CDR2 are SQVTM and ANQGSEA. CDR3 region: CSVGTEKIKGEQFF. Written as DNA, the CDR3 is TGCAGCGTTGGGACAGAGAAGATTAAAGGAGAGCAGTTCTTC.

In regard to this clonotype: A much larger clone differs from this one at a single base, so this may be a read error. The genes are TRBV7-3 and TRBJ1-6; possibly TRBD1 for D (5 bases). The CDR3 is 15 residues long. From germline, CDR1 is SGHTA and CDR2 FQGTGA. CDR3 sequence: CASILRGVGTSPLHF. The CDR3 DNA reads TGTGCCAGCATCTTAAGGGGTGTCGGGACCTCACCCCTCCACTTT.

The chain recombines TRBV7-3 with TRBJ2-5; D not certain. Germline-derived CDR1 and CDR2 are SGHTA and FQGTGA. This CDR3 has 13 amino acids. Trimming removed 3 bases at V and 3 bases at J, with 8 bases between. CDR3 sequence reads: CASSFSTKETQYF. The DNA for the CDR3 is TGTGCCAGCAGCTTCAGTACTAAAGAGACCCAGTACTTC.

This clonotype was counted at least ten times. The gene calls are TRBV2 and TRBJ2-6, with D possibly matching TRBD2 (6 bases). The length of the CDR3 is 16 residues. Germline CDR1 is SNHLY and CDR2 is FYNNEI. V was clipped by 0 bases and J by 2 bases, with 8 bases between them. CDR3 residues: CASSEARGAGANVLTF. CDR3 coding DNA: TGTGCCAGCAGTGAAGCGCGGGGCGCTGGGGCCAACGTCCTGACTTTC.

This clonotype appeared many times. The CDR3 region has the DNA TGTGCCAGCACTGGACAGGGGGCCCTTCAGCCCCAGCATTTT. It translates to CASTGQGALQPQHF. The rearrangement links TRBV2 to TRBJ1-5; 11 nucleotides match TRBD1. The CDR3 extends over 14 amino acids. Losses at the gene ends were 7 bases for V and 6 bases for J; bases not matched to a gene: 5. Germline values: CDR1 SNHLY, CDR2 FYNNEI.

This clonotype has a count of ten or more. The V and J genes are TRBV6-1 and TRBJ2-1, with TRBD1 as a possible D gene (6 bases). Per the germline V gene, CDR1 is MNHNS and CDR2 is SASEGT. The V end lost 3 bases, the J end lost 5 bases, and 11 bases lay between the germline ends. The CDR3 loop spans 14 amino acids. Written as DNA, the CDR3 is TGTGCCAGCAGTGACTGGGGGCGAAACAATGAGCAGTTCTTC. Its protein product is CASSDWGRNNEQFF.

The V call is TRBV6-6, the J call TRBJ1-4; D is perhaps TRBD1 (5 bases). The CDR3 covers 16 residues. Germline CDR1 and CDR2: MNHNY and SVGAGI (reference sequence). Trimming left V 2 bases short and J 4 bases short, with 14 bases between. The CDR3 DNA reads TGTGCCAGCAGTTACGGACGTGGGGGGGTTAATGAAAAACTGTTTTTT. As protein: CASSYGRGGVNEKLFF.

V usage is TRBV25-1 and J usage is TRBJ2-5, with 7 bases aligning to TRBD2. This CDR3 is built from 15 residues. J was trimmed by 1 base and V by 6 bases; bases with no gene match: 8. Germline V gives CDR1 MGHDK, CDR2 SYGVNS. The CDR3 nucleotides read TGTGCCAGCAGCCGCCGGGGCGGGAGCCAAGAGACCCAGTACTTC. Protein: CASSRRGGSQETQYF.

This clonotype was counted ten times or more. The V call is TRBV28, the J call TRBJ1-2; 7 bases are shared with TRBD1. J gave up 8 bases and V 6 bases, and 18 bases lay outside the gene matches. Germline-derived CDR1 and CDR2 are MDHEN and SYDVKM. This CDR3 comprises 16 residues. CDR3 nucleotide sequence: TGTGCCAGCAGATTCGGGACAGCCTGGTCGAGTGGCGGCTACACCTTC. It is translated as CASRFGTAWSSGGYTF.

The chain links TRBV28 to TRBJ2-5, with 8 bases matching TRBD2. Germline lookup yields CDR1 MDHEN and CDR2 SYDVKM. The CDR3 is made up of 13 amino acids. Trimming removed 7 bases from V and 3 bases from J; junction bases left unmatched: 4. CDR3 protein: CASTSGLEETQYF. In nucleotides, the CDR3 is TGTGCCAGCACTTCGGGACTAGAAGAGACCCAGTACTTC. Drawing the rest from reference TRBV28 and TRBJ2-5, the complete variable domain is DVKVTQSSRYLVKRTGEKVFLECVQDMDHENMFWYRQDPGLGLRLIYFSYDVKMKEKGDIPEGYSVSREKKERFSLILESASTNQTSMYLCASTSGLEETQYFGPGTRLLVL.

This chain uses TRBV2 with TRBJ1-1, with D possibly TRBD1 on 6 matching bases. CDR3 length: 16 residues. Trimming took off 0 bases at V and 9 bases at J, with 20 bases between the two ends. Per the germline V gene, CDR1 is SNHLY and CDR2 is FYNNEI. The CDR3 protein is CASSEADHGGGSKAFF. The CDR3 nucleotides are TGTGCCAGCAGTGAAGCGGATCATGGGGGGGGCAGTAAAGCTTTCTTT.

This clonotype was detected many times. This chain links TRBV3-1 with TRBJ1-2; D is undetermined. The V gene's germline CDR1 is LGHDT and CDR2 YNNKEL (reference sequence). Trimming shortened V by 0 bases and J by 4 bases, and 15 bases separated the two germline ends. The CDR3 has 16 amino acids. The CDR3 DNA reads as TGTGCCAGCAGCCAAGATTTGCAGAGCATATTCTATGGCTACACCTTC. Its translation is CASSQDLQSIFYGYTF. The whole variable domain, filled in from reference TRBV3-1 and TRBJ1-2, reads DTAVSQTPKYLVTQMGNDKSIKCEQNLGHDTMYWYKQDSKKFLKIMFSYNNKELIINETVPNRFSPKSPDKAHLNLHINSLELGDSAVYFCASSQDLQSIFYGYTFGSGTRLTVV.

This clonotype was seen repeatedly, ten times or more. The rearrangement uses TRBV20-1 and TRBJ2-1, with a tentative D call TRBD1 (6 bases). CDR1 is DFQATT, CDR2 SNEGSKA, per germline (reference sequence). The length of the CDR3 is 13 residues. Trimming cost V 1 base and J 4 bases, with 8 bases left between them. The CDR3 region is CSARGGQYNEQFF. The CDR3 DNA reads TGCAGTGCTAGAGGAGGACAGTACAATGAGCAGTTCTTC.

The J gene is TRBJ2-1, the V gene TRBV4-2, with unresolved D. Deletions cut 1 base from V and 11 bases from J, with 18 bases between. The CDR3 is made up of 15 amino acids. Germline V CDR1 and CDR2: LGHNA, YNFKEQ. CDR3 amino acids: CASSQVLVGGSKQFF. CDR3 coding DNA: TGTGCCAGCAGCCAAGTGTTAGTGGGCGGCTCGAAGCAGTTCTTC.

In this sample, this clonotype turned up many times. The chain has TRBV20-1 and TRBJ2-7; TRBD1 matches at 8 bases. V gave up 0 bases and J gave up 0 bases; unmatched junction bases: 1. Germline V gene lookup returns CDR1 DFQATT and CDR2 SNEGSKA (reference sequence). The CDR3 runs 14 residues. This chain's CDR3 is CSARETGDSYEQYF. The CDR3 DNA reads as TGCAGTGCTAGAGAGACAGGGGACTCCTACGAGCAGTACTTC.

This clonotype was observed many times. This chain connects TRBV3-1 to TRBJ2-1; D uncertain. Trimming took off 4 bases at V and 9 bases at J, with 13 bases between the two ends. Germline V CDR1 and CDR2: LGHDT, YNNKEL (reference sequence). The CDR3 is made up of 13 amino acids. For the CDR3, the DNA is TGTGCCAGCAGCCGGGATACGATAGGTGAGCAGTTCTTC. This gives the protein CASSRDTIGEQFF.

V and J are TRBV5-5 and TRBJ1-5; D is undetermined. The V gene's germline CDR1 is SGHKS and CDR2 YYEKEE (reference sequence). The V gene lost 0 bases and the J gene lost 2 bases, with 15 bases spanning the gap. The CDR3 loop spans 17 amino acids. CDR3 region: CASSLAIRAVGNQPQHF. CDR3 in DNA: TGTGCCAGCAGCTTGGCCATTAGGGCAGTGGGCAATCAGCCCCAGCATTTT. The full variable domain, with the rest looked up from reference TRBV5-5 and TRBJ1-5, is DAGVTQSPTHLIKTRGQQVTLRCSPISGHKSVSWYQQVLGQGPQFIFQYYEKEERGRGNFPDRFSARQFPNYSSELNVNALLLGDSALYLCASSLAIRAVGNQPQHFGDGTRLSIL.

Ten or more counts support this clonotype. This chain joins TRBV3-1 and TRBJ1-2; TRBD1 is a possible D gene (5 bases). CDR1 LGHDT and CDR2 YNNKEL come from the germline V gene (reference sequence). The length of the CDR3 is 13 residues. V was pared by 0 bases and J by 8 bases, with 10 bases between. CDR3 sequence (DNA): TGTGCCAGCAGCCAAGAAATGGGGCGCGGCTACACCTTC. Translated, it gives CASSQEMGRGYTF.

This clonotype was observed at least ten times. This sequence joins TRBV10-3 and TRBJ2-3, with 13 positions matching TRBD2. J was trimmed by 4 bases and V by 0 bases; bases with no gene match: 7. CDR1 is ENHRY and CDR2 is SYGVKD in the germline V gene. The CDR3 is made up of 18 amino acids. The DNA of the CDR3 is TGTGCCATCAGTGAGTCCCCCGGACTAGCGGGAGAGGCAGATACGCAGTATTTT. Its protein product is CAISESPGLAGEADTQYF.